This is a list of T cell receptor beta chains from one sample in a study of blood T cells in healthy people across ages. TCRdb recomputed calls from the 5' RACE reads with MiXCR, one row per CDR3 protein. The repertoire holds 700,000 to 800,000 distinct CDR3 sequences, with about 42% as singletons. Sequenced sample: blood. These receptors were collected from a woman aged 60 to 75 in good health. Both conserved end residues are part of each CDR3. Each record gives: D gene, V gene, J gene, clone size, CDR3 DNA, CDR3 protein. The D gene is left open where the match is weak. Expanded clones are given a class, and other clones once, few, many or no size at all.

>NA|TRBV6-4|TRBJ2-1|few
TGTGCCAGCAGTGACTCGATAACGGGAAGCAATGAGCAGTTCTTC
CASSDSITGSNEQFF
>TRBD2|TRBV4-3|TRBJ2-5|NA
TGCGCCAGCAGCCAAGTGGGACTAGTCCAAGAGACCCAGTACTTC
CASSQVGLVQETQYF
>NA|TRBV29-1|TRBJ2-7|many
TGCAGCGTTGACCTGCCAGGGGCGAGGGAGCAGTACTTC
CSVDLPGAREQYF
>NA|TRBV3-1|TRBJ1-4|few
TGTGCCAGCAGCCAAGAACCCCCCAGAGCCGATGAAAAACTGTTTTTT
CASSQEPPRADEKLFF
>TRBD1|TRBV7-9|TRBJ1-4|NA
TGTGCCAGCAGCGAACAGGGGTGGGTTGAAAAACTGTTTTTT
CASSEQGWVEKLFF
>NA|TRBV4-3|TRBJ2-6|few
TGCGCCAGCAGCCAAGACGGTCGGGCTGCTTCTGGGGCCAACGTCCTGACTTTC
CASSQDGRAASGANVLTF
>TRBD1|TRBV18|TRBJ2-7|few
TGTGCCAGCTCACCCCCGGACAGGGGTGGCAATGAGCAGTACTTC
CASSPPDRGGNEQYF
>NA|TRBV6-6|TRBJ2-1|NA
TGTGCCAGCAGTCAACGACATGCCGCGGATGAGCAGTTCTTC
CASSQRHAADEQFF
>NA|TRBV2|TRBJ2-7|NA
TGTGCCTGCACAGTAACCTACGAGCAGTACTTC
CACTVTYEQYF
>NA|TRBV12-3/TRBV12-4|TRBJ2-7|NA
TGTGCCAGCAGTTTAAGCGGCTGGGAGCAGTACTTC
CASSLSGWEQYF
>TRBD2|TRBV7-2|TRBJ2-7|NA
TGTGCCAGTTCCCGGGAGGGGGGGCTCTACGAGCAGTACTTC
CASSREGGLYEQYF
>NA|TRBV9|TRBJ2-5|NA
TGTGCCAGCAGCGTAGGTCATTCCCACGGGCAAGAGACCCAGTACTTC
CASSVGHSHGQETQYF
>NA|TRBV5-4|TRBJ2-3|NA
TGTGCCAGCAGCCCGCAGGGGGGTTTGAGGATGGGGCAGTATTTT
CASSPQGGLRMGQYF
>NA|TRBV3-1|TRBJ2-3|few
TGTGCCAGCAGCCAAGGGACTCTTACGCAGTATTTT
CASSQGTLTQYF
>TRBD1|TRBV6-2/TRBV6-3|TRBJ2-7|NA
TGTGCCAGCAGATCCGGGACAGGGGCCTACCACCAGTACTTC
CASRSGTGAYHQYF
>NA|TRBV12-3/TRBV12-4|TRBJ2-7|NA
TGTGCCAGCAGTCTAGACAGGGAGGCCCACGAGCAGTACTTC
CASSLDREAHEQYF
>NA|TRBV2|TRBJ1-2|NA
TGTGCCAGCAGTGAAGCGCCTGGGTTCAGGGGCTACACCTTC
CASSEAPGFRGYTF
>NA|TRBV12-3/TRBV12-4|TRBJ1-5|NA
TGTGCCAGCAGTTTATCCCTCCAGCCCCAGCATTTT
CASSLSLQPQHF
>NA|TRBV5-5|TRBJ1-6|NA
TGTGCCAGCAGCGTCTGGGCCGAGCTCAGTAATTCACCCCTCCACTTT
CASSVWAELSNSPLHF
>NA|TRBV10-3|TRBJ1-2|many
TGTGCCATCCAGGGTAACTATGGCTACACCTTC
CAIQGNYGYTF
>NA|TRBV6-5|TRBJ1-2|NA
TGTGCCAGCAGTCAAACAGATTATTATGGCTACACCTTC
CASSQTDYYGYTF
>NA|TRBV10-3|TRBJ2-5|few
TGTGCCATCAGTGAGAGGGGGGAAAGAGAGACCCAGTACTTC
CAISERGERETQYF
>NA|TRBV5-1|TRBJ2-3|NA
TGCGCCAGCAGCTTGGGAGGTCGGGGTGGGGCAGATACGCAGTATTTT
CASSLGGRGGADTQYF
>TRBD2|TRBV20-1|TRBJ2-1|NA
TGCAGTGCTTCTACCTTAATTAGCGGGAAATCGGGTGAGCAGTTCTTC
CSASTLISGKSGEQFF
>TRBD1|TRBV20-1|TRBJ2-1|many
TGCAGTGCTTCGAATAGCCTGGGACAGGGATCCATGAATGAGCAGTTCTTC
CSASNSLGQGSMNEQFF
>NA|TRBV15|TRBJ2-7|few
TGTGCCACCAGCAGAGTAGACTACGAGCAGTACTTC
CATSRVDYEQYF
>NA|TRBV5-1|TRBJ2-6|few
TGCGCCAGCAGCACGACCGGGACTCCGCCTGGGGCCAACGTCCTGACTTTC
CASSTTGTPPGANVLTF
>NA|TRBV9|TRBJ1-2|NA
TGTGCCAGCAGCCCCTCCGACCTACGACTAACTAACTATGGCTACACCTTC
CASSPSDLRLTNYGYTF
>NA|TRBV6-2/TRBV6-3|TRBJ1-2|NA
TGTGCCAGCAGTTACGGGACCTCCTTCGCGAACTATGGCTACACCTTC
CASSYGTSFANYGYTF
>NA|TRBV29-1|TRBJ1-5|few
TGCAGCGTGTCACAGTCAGCCGATCAGCCCCAGCATTTT
CSVSQSADQPQHF
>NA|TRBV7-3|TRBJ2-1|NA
TGTGCCAGCAGCTTAGGCCTAGCCGAGACCCAGTTCTTC
CASSLGLAETQFF
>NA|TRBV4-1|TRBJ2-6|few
TGCGCCAGCAGCCCGGAGGGGGGGATCTCTGGGGCCAACGTCCTGACTTTC
CASSPEGGISGANVLTF
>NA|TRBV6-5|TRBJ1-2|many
TGTGCCAGCAGTTACTCAAGCAGGGACGGCTACACCTTC
CASSYSSRDGYTF
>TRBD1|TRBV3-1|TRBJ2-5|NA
TGTGCCAGCAGCCAAGTGGACAGGGGCTTCCAAGAGACCCAGTACTTC
CASSQVDRGFQETQYF
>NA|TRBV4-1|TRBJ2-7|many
TGCGCCAGCAGCCAAGATATAGGGACTTACGAGCAGTACTTC
CASSQDIGTYEQYF
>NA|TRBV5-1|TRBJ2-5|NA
TGCGCCAGCAGCTTCCCACAGGGCGGTGAGACCCAGTACTTC
CASSFPQGGETQYF
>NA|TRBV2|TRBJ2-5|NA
TGTGCCAGCAGTGAATCCAGGCCGGGGACCCAGTACTTC
CASSESRPGTQYF
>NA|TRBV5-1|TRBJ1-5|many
TGTGCCAGCAGCTTGTCAGGGAATAGCAATCAGCCCCAGCATTTT
CASSLSGNSNQPQHF
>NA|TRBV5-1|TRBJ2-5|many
TGCGCCAGCAGCTTGAGGCCCCACCAAGAGACCCAGTACTTC
CASSLRPHQETQYF